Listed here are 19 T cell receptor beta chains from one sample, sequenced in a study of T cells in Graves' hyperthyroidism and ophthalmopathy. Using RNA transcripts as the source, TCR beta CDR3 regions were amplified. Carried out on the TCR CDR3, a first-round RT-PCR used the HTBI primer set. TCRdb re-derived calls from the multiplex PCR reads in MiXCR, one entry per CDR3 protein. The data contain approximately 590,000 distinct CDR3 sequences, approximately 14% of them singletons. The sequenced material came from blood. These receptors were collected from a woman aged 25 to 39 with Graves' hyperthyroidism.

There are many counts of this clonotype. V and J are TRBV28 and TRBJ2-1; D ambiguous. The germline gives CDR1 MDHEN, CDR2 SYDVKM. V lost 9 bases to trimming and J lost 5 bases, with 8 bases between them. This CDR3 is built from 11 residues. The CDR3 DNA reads TGTGCCAGTTTCACCAACAATGAGCAGTTCTTC. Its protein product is CASFTNNEQFF.

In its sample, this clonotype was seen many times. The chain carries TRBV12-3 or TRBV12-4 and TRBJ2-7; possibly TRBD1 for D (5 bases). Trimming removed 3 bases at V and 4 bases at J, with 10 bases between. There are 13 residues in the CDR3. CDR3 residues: CASSFDSVYEQYF. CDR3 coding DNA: TGTGCCAGCAGTTTTGACAGTGTTTACGAGCAGTACTTC.

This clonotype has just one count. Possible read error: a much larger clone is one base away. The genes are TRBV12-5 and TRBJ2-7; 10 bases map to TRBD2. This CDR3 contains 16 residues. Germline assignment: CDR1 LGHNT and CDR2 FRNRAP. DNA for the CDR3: TGTGCTAATGGTTTGGGCCTAGCGGGAGCCTCCTACGAGCAGTACTTC. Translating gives CANGLGLAGASYEQYF.

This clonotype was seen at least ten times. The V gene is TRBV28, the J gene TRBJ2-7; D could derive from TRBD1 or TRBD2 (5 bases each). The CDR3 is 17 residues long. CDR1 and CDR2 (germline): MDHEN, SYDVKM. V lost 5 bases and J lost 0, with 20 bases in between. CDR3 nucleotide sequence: TGTGCCAGCAGTAGTGGCTGGGGCCGGGGCAGCTCCTACGAGCAGTACTTC. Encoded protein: CASSSGWGRGSSYEQYF.

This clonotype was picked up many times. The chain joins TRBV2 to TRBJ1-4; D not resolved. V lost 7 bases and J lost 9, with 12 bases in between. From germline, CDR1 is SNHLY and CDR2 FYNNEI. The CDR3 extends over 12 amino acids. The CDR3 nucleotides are TGTGCCAGCAACGGCGAGGGAAAAAAACTGTTTTTT. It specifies CASNGEGKKLFF.

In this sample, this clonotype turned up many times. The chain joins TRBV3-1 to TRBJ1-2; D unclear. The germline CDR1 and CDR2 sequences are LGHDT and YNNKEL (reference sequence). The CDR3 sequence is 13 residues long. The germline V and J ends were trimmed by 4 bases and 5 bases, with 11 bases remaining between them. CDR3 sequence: CASSPFPEYGYTF. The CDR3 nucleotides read TGTGCCAGCAGCCCGTTCCCTGAGTATGGCTACACCTTC.

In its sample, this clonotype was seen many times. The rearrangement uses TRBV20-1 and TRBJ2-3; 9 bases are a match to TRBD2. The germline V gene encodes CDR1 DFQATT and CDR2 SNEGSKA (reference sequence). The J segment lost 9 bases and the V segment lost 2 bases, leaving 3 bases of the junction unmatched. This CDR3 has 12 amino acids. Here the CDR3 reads CSARRTSETQYF. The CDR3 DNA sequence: TGCAGTGCTAGAAGGACTAGCGAAACGCAGTATTTT.

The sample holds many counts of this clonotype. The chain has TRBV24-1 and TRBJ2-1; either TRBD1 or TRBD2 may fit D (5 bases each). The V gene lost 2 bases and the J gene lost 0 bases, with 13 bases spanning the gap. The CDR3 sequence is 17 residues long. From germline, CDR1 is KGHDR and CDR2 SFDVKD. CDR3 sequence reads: CATSDSRGVSSYNEQFF. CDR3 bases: TGTGCCACCAGTGATTCGAGGGGCGTGAGCTCCTACAATGAGCAGTTCTTC.

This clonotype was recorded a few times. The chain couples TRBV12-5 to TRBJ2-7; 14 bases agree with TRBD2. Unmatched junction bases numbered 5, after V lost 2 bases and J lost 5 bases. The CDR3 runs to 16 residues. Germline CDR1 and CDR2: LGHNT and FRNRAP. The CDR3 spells CASGLQGLAGVHEQYF. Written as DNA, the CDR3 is TGTGCTAGTGGTTTGCAGGGACTAGCGGGAGTCCACGAGCAGTACTTC.

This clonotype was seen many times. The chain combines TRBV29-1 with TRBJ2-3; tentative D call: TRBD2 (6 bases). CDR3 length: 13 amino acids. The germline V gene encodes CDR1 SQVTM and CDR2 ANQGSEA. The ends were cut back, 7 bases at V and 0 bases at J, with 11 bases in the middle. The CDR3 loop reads CSAPRGSTDTQYF. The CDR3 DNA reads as TGCAGCGCTCCCCGGGGGAGCACAGATACGCAGTATTTT.

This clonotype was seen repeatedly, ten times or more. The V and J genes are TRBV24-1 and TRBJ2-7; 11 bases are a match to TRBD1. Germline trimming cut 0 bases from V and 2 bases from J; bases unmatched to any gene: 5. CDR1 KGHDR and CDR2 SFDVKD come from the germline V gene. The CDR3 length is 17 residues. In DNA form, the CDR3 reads TGTGCCACCAGTGATTTGCAGGGACAGGGGGATCCCTACGAGCAGTACTTC. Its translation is CATSDLQGQGDPYEQYF.

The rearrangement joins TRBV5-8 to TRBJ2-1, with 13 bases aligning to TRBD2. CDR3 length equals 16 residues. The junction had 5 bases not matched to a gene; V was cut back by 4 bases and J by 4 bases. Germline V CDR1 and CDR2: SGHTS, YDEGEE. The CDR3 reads CASSRTSGRDYNEQFF. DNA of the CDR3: TGTGCCAGCAGCCGGACTAGCGGGAGAGATTACAATGAGCAGTTCTTC.

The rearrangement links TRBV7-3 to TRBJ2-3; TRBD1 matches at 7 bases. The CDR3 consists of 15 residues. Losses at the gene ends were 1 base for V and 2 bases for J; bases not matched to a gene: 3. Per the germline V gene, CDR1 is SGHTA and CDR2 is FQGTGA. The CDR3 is CASSLKGGDTDTQYF. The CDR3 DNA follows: TGTGCCAGCAGCTTAAAAGGGGGCGACACAGATACGCAGTATTTT.

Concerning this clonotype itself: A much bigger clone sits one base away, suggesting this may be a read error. This CDR3 is CASSGGGATDNSPPHF. DNA of the CDR3: TGTGCCAGCAGTGGAGGGGGGGCTACGGATAATTCACCCCCCCACTTT. The rearrangement uses TRBV2 and TRBJ1-6; tentative D call: TRBD1 (6 bases). Germline V gene lookup returns CDR1 SNHLY and CDR2 FYNNEI. This CDR3 is 16 amino acids long.

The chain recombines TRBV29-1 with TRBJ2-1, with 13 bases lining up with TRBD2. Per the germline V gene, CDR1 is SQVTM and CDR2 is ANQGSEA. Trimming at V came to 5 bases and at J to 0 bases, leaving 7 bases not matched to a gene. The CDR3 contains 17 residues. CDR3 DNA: TGCAGCGTTCTAACTAGCGGGAGGGCCGGCTCCTACAATGAGCAGTTCTTC. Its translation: CSVLTSGRAGSYNEQFF.

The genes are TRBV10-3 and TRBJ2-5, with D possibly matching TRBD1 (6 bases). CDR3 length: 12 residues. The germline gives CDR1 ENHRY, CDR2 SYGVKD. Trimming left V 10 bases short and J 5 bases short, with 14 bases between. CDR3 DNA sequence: TGTGCCAACTCAAACCAGGGGGAGACCCAGTACTTC. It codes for CANSNQGETQYF.

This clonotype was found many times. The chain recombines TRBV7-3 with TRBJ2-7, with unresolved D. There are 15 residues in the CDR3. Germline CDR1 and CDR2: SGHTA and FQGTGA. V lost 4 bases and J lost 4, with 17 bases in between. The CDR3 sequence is CASSSIAGPVYEQYF. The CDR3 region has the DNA TGTGCCAGCAGCTCAATTGCAGGCCCAGTATACGAGCAGTACTTC.

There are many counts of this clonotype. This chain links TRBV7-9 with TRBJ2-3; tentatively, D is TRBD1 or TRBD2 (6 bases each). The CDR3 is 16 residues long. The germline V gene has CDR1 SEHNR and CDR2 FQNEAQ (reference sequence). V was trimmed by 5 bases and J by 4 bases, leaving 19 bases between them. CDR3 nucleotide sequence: TGTGCCAGCAGCCCACTGGGGACGGAGGGGGCAGATACGCAGTATTTT. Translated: CASSPLGTEGADTQYF.

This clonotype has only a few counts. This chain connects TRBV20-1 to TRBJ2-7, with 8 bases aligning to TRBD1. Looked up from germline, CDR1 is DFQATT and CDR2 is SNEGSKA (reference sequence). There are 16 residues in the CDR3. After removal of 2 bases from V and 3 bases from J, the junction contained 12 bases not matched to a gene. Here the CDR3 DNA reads TGCAGTGCTAGAACCACGCAGCCAGGGGGCATCTACGAGCAGTACTTC. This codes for CSARTTQPGGIYEQYF.